This T cell receptor (beta chain) appears in the sequencing data of a study of cytomegalovirus exposure and HLA in healthy donors. Whole-study results and caveats: Solely CMV serostatus was available to characterize immune exposure. A later analysis reported that several of the most significant clusters appeared to be linked to common viral pathogens, among them Epstein-Barr virus.

On this clone itself: What it recognizes is unknown.

CDR3 length equals 15 residues. Looked up from germline, CDR1 is GTSNPN and CDR2 is SVGIG (reference sequence). V was shortened by 0 bases and J by 8 bases, with 14 bases between the two germline ends. With 60 Vbeta and 13 Jbeta primers, the PCR was carried out. Generated by immunoSEQ multiplex PCR, the TCRdb table keeps only in-frame clones and is missing some. The table has about 160,000 clones, roughly 80% seen once. The TCR was taken from a man in his forties in good health and CMV-seronegative. The rearrangement uses TRBV30 and TRBJ1-6; unclear D gene. Sequences were obtained from PBMCs. This CDR3 reads CAWSVEGLIYSPLHF. The DNA for the CDR3 is TGTGCCTGGAGTGTAGAGGGATTGATATATTCACCCCTCCACTTT.